This T cell receptor beta chain originates from a study of control samples from healthy donors and cancer patients. The table came from immunoSEQ multiplex PCR; TCRdb's copy has only in-frame clones and leaves some out. The table lists 84,000 or so clones, roughly 84% of them singletons. The CDR3 has 15 residues. The trim removed 3 bases at V and 5 bases at J, leaving 6 bases unmatched. Looked up from germline, CDR1 is KGHSH and CDR2 is LQKENI. This clone was detected only once. The TCR was taken from a man aged 60-69 years with head and neck cancer. The material sequenced was PBMCs. The rearrangement uses TRBV18 and TRBJ2-5; 10 nucleotides match TRBD1. Here the CDR3 reads CASSPGVTGGETQYF. DNA of the CDR3: TGTGCCAGCTCACCTGGGGTGACAGGGGGCGAGACCCAGTACTTC.